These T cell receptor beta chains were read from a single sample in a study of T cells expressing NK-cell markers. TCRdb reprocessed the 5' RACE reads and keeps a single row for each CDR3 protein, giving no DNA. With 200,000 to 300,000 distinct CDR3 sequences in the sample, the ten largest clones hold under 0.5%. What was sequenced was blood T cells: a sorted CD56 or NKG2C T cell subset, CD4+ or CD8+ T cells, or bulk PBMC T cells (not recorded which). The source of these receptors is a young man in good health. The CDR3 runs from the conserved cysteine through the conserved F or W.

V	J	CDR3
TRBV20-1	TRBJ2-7	CSARVRIALYEQYF
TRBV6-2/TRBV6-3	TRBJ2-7	CASSDVGTKREYEQYF
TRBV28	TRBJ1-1	CASSLGGRIEAFF
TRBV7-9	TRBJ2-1	CASSSKTGLPYNEQFF
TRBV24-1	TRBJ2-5	CATSDPGGVSSKETQYF
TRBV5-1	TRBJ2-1	CASSATGGQFF
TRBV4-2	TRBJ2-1	CASSQGLYEQFF
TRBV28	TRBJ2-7	CASSHGSEQYF
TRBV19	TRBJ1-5	CASRWDAYNQPQHF
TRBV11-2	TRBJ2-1	CASSLLTAYNEQFF
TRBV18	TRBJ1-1	CASSRAWDDTEAFF
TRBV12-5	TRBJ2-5	CASGFEGTPQETQYF
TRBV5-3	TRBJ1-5	CARRRTEKNQPQHF
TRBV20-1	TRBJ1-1	CSGFLGLGALNTEAFF
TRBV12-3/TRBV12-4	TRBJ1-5	CASRYLEGQPQHF
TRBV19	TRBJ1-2	CASSIDDTAGYTF
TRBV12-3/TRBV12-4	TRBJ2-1	CASSFLRGLEFNEQFF
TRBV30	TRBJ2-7	CAWSADRGTEQYF
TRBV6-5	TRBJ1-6	CASSYGGDNSPLHF
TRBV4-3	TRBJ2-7	CASSQDTTYEQYF